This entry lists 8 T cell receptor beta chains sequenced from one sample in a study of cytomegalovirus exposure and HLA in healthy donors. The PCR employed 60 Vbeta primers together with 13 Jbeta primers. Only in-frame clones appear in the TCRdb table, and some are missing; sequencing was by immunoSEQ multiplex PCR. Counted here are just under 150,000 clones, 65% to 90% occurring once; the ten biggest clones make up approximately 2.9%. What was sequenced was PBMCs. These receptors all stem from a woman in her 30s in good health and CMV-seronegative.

CDR3 protein: CASSTYGEKLFF. DNA of the CDR3: TGTGCCAGCAGCACTTACGGTGAAAAACTGTTTTTT. The chain joins TRBV6-6 to TRBJ1-4; D is unresolved. Per germline, CDR1 MNHNY and CDR2 SVGAGI (reference sequence). This CDR3 contains 12 residues. Trimming removed 6 bases from V and 7 bases from J, with 9 bases in between.

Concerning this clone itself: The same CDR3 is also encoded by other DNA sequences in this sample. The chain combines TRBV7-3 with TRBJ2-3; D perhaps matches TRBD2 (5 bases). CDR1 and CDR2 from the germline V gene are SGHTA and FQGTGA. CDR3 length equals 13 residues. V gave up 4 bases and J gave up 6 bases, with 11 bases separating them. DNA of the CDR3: TGTGCCAGCAGCTCCACTAGGGCGGATACGCAGTATTTT. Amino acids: CASSSTRADTQYF.

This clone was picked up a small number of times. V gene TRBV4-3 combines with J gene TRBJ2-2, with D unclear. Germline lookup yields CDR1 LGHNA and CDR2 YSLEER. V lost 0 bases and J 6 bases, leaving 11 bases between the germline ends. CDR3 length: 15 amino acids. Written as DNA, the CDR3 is TGCGCCAGCAGCCAAGATAGAGGCGTGGCCGGGGAGCTGTTTTTT. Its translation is CASSQDRGVAGELFF.

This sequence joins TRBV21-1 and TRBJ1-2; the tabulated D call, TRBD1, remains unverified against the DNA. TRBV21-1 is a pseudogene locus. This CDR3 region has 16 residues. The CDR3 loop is CASSKTWTPSGYGYTF. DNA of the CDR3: TGTGCCAGCAGCAAAACTTGGACACCCTCAGGGTATGGCTACACCTTC.

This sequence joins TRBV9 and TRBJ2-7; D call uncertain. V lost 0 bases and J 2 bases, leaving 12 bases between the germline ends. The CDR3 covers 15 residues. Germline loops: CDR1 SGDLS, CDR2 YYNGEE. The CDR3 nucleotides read TGTGCCAGCAGCGTAGAGGCAGGATACGCCTACGAGCAGTACTTC. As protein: CASSVEAGYAYEQYF.

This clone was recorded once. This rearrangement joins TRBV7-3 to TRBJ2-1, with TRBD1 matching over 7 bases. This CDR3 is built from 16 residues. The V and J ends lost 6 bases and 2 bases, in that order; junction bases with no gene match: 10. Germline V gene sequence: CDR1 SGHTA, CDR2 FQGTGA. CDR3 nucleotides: TGTGCCAGCAGGTCCACGAAGGGGGCCACCTACAATGAGCAGTTCTTC. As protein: CASRSTKGATYNEQFF.

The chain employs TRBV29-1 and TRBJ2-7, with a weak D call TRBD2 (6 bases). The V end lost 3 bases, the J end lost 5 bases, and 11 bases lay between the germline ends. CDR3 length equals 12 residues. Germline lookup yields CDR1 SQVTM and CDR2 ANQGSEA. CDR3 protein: CSVDGGKDEQYF. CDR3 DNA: TGCAGCGTTGACGGCGGGAAGGACGAGCAGTACTTC.

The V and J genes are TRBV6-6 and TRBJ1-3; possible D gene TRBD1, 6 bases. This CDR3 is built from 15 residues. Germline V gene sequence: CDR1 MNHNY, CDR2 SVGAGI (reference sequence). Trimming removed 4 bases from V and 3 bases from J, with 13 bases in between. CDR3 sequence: CASSSTGSNGNTIYF. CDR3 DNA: TGTGCCAGCAGTTCCACAGGGTCTAATGGAAACACCATATATTTT.